This entry features one T cell receptor beta chain sequence. What this receptor recognizes is not known. Base qualities are missing; no much larger clone stands one base away. This specimen comes from a study of OX40 agonist ivuxolimab in advanced cancers. About the investigation overall: Ivuxolimab was an agonistic, fully human IgG2 monoclonal antibody directed against OX40 (CD134), a costimulatory receptor. Intravenous ivuxolimab was administered to patients every 2 weeks at six dose levels: 0.01, 0.1, 0.3, 1.5, 3 and 10 mg/kg. Among the 50 to 55 dose-escalation patients, around 19 had hepatocellular carcinoma, around 15 melanoma, 9 renal cell carcinoma and 9 head and neck cancer. The dose-escalation cohort was about 83% male with a mean age of around 64 years, ranging from roughly 23 to 85. Prior anti-PD-1, anti-PD-L1 or anti-CTLA-4 therapy was permitted, and approximately 40% of dose-escalation patients had received checkpoint inhibitors. Partial responses were achieved by three dose-escalation patients, of whom one had hepatocellular carcinoma and two had cutaneous melanoma. The purpose of peripheral TCRbeta sequencing was to test whether ivuxolimab changed TCR sequence diversity and led to clonal T-cell expansion. The monotherapy dose-escalation portion (N ≈ 52 patients) of the phase I ivuxolimab trial is reported in the paper.

Patients with a history of autoimmune disease or receiving systemic immunosuppression were excluded from the trial. Peripheral blood for TCR sequencing was collected from all dose cohorts at baseline, on cycle 4 day 1, and on cycle 7 day 1. The samples were drawn from a first-in-human, open-label, multicenter phase I dose-escalation trial of ivuxolimab. Adults with locally advanced or metastatic melanoma, renal cell, hepatocellular, or head and neck squamous cell carcinoma were enrolled in the trial. CD4+ and CD8+ T cells were sorted separately from peripheral blood before TCR sequencing. Genomic DNA was extracted from sorted cells for sequencing of the TCRbeta CDR3 region. The immunoSEQ Assay was used for sequencing of TCRbeta CDR3 regions. The table was pulled from immuneACCESS by TCRdb, which kept in-frame rearrangements only. Such tables lose some clones; where checked, under half of the loss comes from unresolved V genes, and the rest has no known cause. The sample yields 55,000 to 80,000 clones; 80% to 95% were counted once. Together, the top ten hold 0.62% of the sample.

What the authors observed across the whole study: After ivuxolimab, more expanded clones were found on average in CD8+ T cells than in CD4+ T cells. Low levels of normalized T-cell clonal expansion were also shown by some nonresponding patients. At doses of 0.1 to 3.0 mg/kg, clonal expansion of both CD4+ and CD8+ T cells in blood was seen between baseline and week 6. In the 0.1-3.0 mg/kg groups, partial responders had among the lowest normalized peripheral clonal expansion, particularly in CD8+ T cells. The antigen specificity of the peripheral T cells that underwent clonal expansion was not determined.

The starting material was CD4+ or CD8+ T cells sorted from blood, obtained in a trial of the OX40 agonist ivuxolimab. This receptor was taken from an adult with an advanced solid tumor such as melanoma, head and neck, liver or kidney cancer.

The CDR3 protein sequence reads: CASSTGTGNYGYTF. The nucleotides read TGTGCCAGCAGCACTGGGACTGGAAACTATGGCTACACCTTC. The V and J genes are TRBV7-2 and TRBJ1-2; the D gene is possibly TRBD1, with 5 bases matching. There are 14 amino acids in the CDR3, from cysteine to phenylalanine inclusive. The retained sequence is limited to the CDR3, 42 bases, with the frame set at the first base. V is cut by 5 bases and J by 2 bases, and the space between the germline ends is 12 bases. CDR1 SGHTA and CDR2 FQGNSA are derived from the germline V gene.